The 23 T cell receptor beta chains below come from one sample, sequenced in a study of glioma-infiltrating T cells. The iRepertoire nested amplicon-rescue multiplex PCR amplified TCR alpha and beta CDR3s from RNA. TCRdb re-derived calls from the multiplex PCR reads in MiXCR, one entry per CDR3 protein. The repertoire holds some 180,000 distinct CDR3 sequences, with 32% as singletons. The sequencing sample was made of glioma tissue, nonneoplastic brain tissue, or PBMCs (not recorded which). Receptors were obtained from a human donor with low-grade glioma or glioblastoma, undergoing nonglioma brain surgery, or in good health (not recorded which).

This clonotype was found many times. This chain joins TRBV27 and TRBJ2-5; no definite D call. Germline CDR1 reads MNHEY; CDR2 reads SMNVEV (reference sequence). The V end was cut by 3 bases, the J end by 5 bases, with 16 bases between. The CDR3 runs 15 residues. CDR3 coding DNA: TGTGCCAGCAGTTTGAAGCAGAGAGTCACGGAGACCCAGTACTTC. Its translation: CASSLKQRVTETQYF.

This chain connects TRBV6-1 to TRBJ2-1; 7 nucleotides match TRBD2. Germline V gene lookup returns CDR1 MNHNS and CDR2 SASEGT. V trimming: 10 bases; J trimming: 5 bases; junction bases outside the gene matches: 5. CDR3 size: 12 residues. The chain's CDR3 is CAIRTSDNEQFF. As DNA, the CDR3 is TGTGCCATCAGAACTAGCGACAATGAGCAGTTCTTC.

V usage is TRBV5-6 and J usage is TRBJ2-1; 11 nucleotides agree with TRBD2. This CDR3 has 13 residues. Trimming took 2 bases from V and 9 from J; bases not matched to a gene: 1. The germline V gene has CDR1 SGHDT and CDR2 YYEEEE. DNA for the CDR3: TGTGCCAGCAGCTTCCTAGCGGGAGGTGAGCAGTTCTTC. Protein: CASSFLAGGEQFF.

A single count supports this clonotype. The junction and the germline gene differ at one end; a read error may be behind it. The chain combines TRBV27 with TRBJ2-1, with TRBD2 identical over 8 bases. This CDR3 is 15 amino acids long. In germline, CDR1 is MNHEY, CDR2 SMNVEV (reference sequence). The CDR3 loop is CTSSFELAERGEQFF. The CDR3 region has the DNA TGTACCAGCAGTTTTGAACTAGCGGAGAGGGGCGAGCAGTTCTTC.

This clonotype was recorded at least ten times. The V and J genes are TRBV27 and TRBJ1-2, with D maybe TRBD1 (5 bases). CDR1 is MNHEY, CDR2 SMNVEV, per germline (reference sequence). V lost 7 bases, J lost 2 bases, and 11 bases lay in between. The CDR3 runs to 13 residues. DNA for the CDR3: TGTGCCAGCAAGCGGGACGCCAACTATGGCTACACCTTC. Residues: CASKRDANYGYTF.

In its sample, this clonotype was seen many times. The rearrangement links TRBV29-1 to TRBJ1-5; D remains unclear. The germline V gene encodes CDR1 SQVTM and CDR2 ANQGSEA. The ends were cut back, 4 bases at V and 5 bases at J, with 12 bases in the middle. The CDR3 runs 13 residues. The CDR3 nucleotides are TGCAGCGTTGCGTCTGAGGGCTATCAGCCCCAGCATTTT. The encoded protein is CSVASEGYQPQHF.

This clonotype has ten or more counts. The V gene is TRBV27, the J gene TRBJ2-5; D not resolved. V dropped 7 bases and J dropped 4 bases, with 10 bases sitting between them. In germline, CDR1 is MNHEY, CDR2 SMNVEV (reference sequence). The CDR3 loop spans 12 amino acids. Here the CDR3 reads CASTRTRETQYF. The CDR3, as DNA: TGTGCCAGCACACGGACCCGAGAGACCCAGTACTTC.

This clonotype was recorded only once. One end of the junction varies from germline; a read error may be responsible. The chain is built from TRBV4-3 and TRBJ1-4; a weak D match, TRBD1 (5 bases). CDR1 and CDR2 from the germline V gene are LGHNA and YSLEER. The CDR3 extends over 15 amino acids. CDR3 sequence: CASSQMSGANGKLFF. CDR3 DNA sequence: TGCGCCAGCAGCCAAATGTCTGGGGCCAATGGAAAACTGTTTTTT.

This clonotype came up many times. The rearrangement uses TRBV12-3 or TRBV12-4 and TRBJ1-2; maybe TRBD1 (6 bases). This CDR3 is 16 amino acids long. V lost 8 bases, J lost 3 bases, and 22 bases lay in between. The CDR3 sequence: CASVRGGAARHYGYTF. CDR3 DNA sequence: TGTGCCAGCGTTAGGGGGGGGGCCGCCCGACACTATGGCTACACCTTC.

This clonotype has at least ten counts. The V and J genes are TRBV7-7 and TRBJ2-3, with a weak D call TRBD1 (6 bases). V was pared by 5 bases and J by 3 bases, with 18 bases between. Germline values: CDR1 SSHAT, CDR2 FNYEAQ (reference sequence). The CDR3 has 16 amino acids. CDR3 residues: CASSPSFAGATDTQYF. CDR3 nucleotide sequence: TGTGCCAGCAGCCCGTCGTTTGCAGGGGCGACAGATACGCAGTATTTT.

For this clonotype: A much larger clone differs from this one at a single base, so this may be a read error. The rearrangement uses TRBV19 and TRBJ2-4; D is possibly TRBD2 (6 bases). The CDR3 runs to 13 residues. In germline, CDR1 is LNHDA, CDR2 SQIVND (reference sequence). Deletions cut 6 bases from V and 8 bases from J, with 14 bases between. Here the CDR3 DNA reads TGTGCCAGTAGAGGCGGCTCGGGGGACATTCAGTACTTC. Protein product: CASRGGSGDIQYF.

This clonotype was seen just once. Relative to the germline gene, one junction end is altered; a read error may explain this. The V and J genes are TRBV2 and TRBJ2-7; D remains unclear. Germline-derived CDR1 and CDR2 are SNHLY and FYNNEI. CDR3 length equals 14 residues. CDR3 in amino acids: CASSDSRSPYQQYF. Here the CDR3 DNA reads TGTGCCAGCAGTGATAGCAGAAGCCCCTACCAGCAGTACTTC.

The chain recombines TRBV20-1 with TRBJ2-1; D is unresolved. Germline CDR1 DFQATT, CDR2 SNEGSKA (reference sequence). The V end lost 5 bases, the J end lost 0 bases, and 14 bases lay between the germline ends. This CDR3 spans 15 amino acids. The CDR3 protein is CSAVLIGSSYNEQFF. The DNA of the CDR3 is TGCAGTGCTGTACTTATCGGAAGCTCCTACAATGAGCAGTTCTTC.

This clonotype was detected many times. This chain joins TRBV20-1 and TRBJ2-7; TRBD2 matches 7 bases. The CDR3 length is 13 residues. V was clipped by 3 bases and J by 4 bases; unmatched bases: 6. Looked up from germline, CDR1 is DFQATT and CDR2 is SNEGSKA (reference sequence). The CDR3 DNA follows: TGCAGTGCTAGCGGACTAGAAGGATACGAGCAGTACTTC. Its translation is CSASGLEGYEQYF.

The chain has TRBV27 and TRBJ2-7; 8 bases align to TRBD1. The CDR3 totals 13 residues. J was trimmed by 4 bases and V by 5 bases; bases with no gene match: 4. Germline V gene lookup returns CDR1 MNHEY and CDR2 SMNVEV (reference sequence). For the CDR3, the DNA is TGTGCCAGCAGTCCTTACAGGGGGTACGAGCAGTACTTC. Translated, it gives CASSPYRGYEQYF.

This chain joins TRBV5-1 and TRBJ1-1; TRBD1 agrees at 8 bases. This CDR3 spans 16 amino acids. Germline CDR1 is SGHRS and CDR2 is YFSETQ. The J segment lost 1 base and the V segment lost 4 bases, leaving 9 bases of the junction unmatched. CDR3: CASSLGQGNKNTEAFF. CDR3 in DNA: TGCGCCAGCAGCCTCGGACAGGGTAATAAGAACACTGAAGCTTTCTTT.

This clonotype was observed a handful of times. The chain joins TRBV19 to TRBJ2-1; no firm D call. This CDR3 has 13 amino acids. With 2 bases removed from V and 5 bases from J, the gap between germline ends came to 7 bases. CDR1 and CDR2 from the germline V gene are LNHDA and SQIVND (reference sequence). CDR3 sequence (DNA): TGTGCCAGTAGTATAATGACGAACAATGAGCAGTTCTTC. Translated: CASSIMTNNEQFF.

V and J are TRBV24-1 and TRBJ2-3; a weak D match, TRBD1 (6 bases). The germline gives CDR1 KGHDR, CDR2 SFDVKD. This CDR3 has 14 residues. Trimming cost V 6 bases and J 4 bases, with 13 bases left between them. Here the CDR3 DNA reads TGTGCCACCAGTCCATCAGGGGCCGCAGATACGCAGTATTTT. This gives the protein CATSPSGAADTQYF.

This clonotype was recorded at least ten times. The CDR3 DNA follows: TGTGCCAGCAGCCAAGGACGGAACTCTGGAAACACCATATATTTT. Translation gives CASSQGRNSGNTIYF. The chain employs TRBV3-1 and TRBJ1-3; D ambiguous. In germline, CDR1 is LGHDT, CDR2 YNNKEL (reference sequence). Trimming stripped 1 base from V and 0 bases from J, with 7 bases between. The CDR3 totals 15 residues.

To note about this clonotype: The junction does not match germline at one end; this may be a read error. The chain carries TRBV30 and TRBJ1-1, with D unclear. CDR1 GTSNPN and CDR2 SVGIG come from the germline V gene (reference sequence). CDR3 length equals 12 residues. This chain's CDR3 is CAWSRENAEAFF. The CDR3 region has the DNA TGTGCCTGGTCACGGGAGAACGCTGAAGCTTTCTTT.

This clonotype was counted between two and nine times. The chain is built from TRBV11-2 and TRBJ1-3, with D uncertain. The CDR3 loop spans 16 amino acids. Germline CDR1 SGHAT, CDR2 FQNNGV. Between the trimmed V and J ends, which lost 5 bases and 0 bases, there was a span of 14 bases. CDR3 residues: CASSPAPYGSGNTIYF. The CDR3 bases are TGTGCCAGCAGCCCCGCACCGTATGGCTCTGGAAACACCATATATTTT.

This clonotype was picked up many times. The chain links TRBV7-9 to TRBJ1-4; D unclear. V lost 5 bases and J 7 bases, leaving 17 bases between the germline ends. Germline lookup yields CDR1 SEHNR and CDR2 FQNEAQ (reference sequence). This CDR3 is built from 15 residues. In DNA form, the CDR3 reads TGTGCCAGCAGCCGAGGTGGGGTGGTTGGTGAAAAACTGTTTTTT. It codes for CASSRGGVVGEKLFF.

This clonotype has a count of ten or more. V usage is TRBV6-1 and J usage is TRBJ1-1; D gene uncertain. From germline, CDR1 is MNHNS and CDR2 SASEGT. Between the trimmed V and J ends, which lost 6 bases and 2 bases, there was a span of 19 bases. The CDR3 is 16 residues long. DNA for the CDR3: TGTGCCAGCAGCCCCCCCAATGCGGGTCCTAACACTGAAGCTTTCTTT. Protein product: CASSPPNAGPNTEAFF.